This TCR beta chain appears in the sequencing data of a study of shared T cell receptors in the human thymus. Assay used: immunoSEQ multiplex PCR; TCRdb lists only in-frame clones, some missing. The data show hundreds of thousands of clones, 85% to 95% seen once. This TCR was recovered from a human donor. Material: thymocytes.

The CDR3 sequence: CASSQDFRRNSYGYTF. In nucleotides, the CDR3 is TGTGCCAGCAGCCAAGATTTTCGCAGGAACAGCTATGGCTACACCTTC. The chain carries TRBV4-2 and TRBJ1-2, with unresolved D. Trimming took 0 bases from V and 4 from J, leaving 15 bases between them. The CDR3 spans 16 residues. Germline CDR1 is LGHNA and CDR2 is YNFKEQ.